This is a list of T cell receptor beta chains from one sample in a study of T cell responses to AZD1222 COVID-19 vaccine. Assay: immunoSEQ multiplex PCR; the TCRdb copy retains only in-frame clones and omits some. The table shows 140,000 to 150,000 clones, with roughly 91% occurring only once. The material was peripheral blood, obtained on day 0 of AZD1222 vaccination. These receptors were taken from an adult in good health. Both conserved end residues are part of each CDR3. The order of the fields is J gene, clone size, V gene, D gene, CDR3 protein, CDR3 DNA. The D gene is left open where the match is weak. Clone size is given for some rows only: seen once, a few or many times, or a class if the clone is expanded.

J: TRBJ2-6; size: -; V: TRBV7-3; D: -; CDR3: CASSFTGSSGANVLTF; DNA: TGTGCCAGCAGCTTTACCGGGAGCTCTGGGGCCAACGTCCTGACTTTC
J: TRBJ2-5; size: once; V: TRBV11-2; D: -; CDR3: CASSLGLFGRETQYF; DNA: TGTGCCAGCAGCTTAGGGCTTTTCGGCCGGGAGACCCAGTACTTC
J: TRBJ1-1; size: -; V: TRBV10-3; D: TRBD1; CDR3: CAVTGVLNTEAFF; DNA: TGTGCCGTTACAGGGGTTTTGAACACTGAAGCTTTCTTT
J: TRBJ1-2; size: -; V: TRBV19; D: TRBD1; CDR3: CASSTHLGQASYGYTF; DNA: TGTGCCAGTAGTACCCACCTTGGACAGGCATCCTATGGCTACACCTTC
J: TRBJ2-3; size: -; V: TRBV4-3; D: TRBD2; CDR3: CASTTSGGYPDTQYF; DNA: TGCGCCAGCACGACTAGCGGGGGTTACCCAGATACGCAGTATTTT
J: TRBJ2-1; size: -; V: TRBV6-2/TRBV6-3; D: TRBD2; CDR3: CASSYSVVQAGAEQFF; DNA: TGTGCCAGCAGTTACTCGGTGGTGCAAGCGGGGGCTGAGCAGTTCTTC
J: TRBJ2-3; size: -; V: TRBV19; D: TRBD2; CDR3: CASRERDQLAGGFTDTQYF; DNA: TGTGCCAGTAGGGAACGGGACCAACTAGCGGGAGGATTCACAGATACGCAGTATTTT
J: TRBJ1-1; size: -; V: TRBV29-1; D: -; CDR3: CSVEDPMGGTEAFF; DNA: TGCAGCGTTGAAGACCCAATGGGGGGAACTGAAGCTTTCTTT
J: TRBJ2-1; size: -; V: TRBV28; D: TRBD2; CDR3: CASSFTTLSAGAYNEQFF; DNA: TGTGCCAGCAGTTTTACAACCCTCTCTGCGGGAGCTTACAATGAGCAGTTCTTC
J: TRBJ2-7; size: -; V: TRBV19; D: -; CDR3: CASSIDRAQYF; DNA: TGTGCCAGTAGTATAGATCGAGCCCAGTACTTC
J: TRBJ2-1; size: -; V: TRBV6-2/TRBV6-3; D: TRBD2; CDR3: CASSYFGTSRNEQFF; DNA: TGTGCCAGCAGTTACTTTGGGACTAGCCGAAATGAGCAGTTCTTC
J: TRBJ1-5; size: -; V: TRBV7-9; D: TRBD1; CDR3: CASSQGQGSDQPQHF; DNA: TGTGCCAGCAGTCAGGGACAGGGGTCCGATCAGCCCCAGCATTTT
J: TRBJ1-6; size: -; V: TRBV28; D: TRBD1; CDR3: CASRGGQGDVNSPLHF; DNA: TGTGCCAGCAGGGGTGGACAGGGGGATGTTAATTCACCCCTCCACTTT
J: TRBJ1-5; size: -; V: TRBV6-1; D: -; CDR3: CASSEGARLSNQPQHF; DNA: TGTGCCAGCAGTGAAGGGGCGAGACTTAGCAATCAGCCCCAGCATTTT
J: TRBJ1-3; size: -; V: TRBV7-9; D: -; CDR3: CASRYKSEGGPSGNTIYF; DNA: TGTGCCAGCAGATACAAGTCGGAGGGGGGACCCTCTGGAAACACCATATATTTT
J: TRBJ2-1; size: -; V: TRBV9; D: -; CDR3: CASSVGSGRTSEQFF; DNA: TGTGCCAGCAGCGTAGGGAGCGGGCGTACCTCGGAGCAGTTCTTC
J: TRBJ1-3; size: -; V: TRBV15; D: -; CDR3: CATSRGGAQSGNTIYF; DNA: TGTGCCACCAGCAGAGGAGGGGCCCAGAGTGGAAACACCATATATTTT
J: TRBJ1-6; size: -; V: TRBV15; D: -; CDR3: CATSRDLRGISGSSYNSPLHF; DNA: TGTGCCACCAGCAGAGATCTACGAGGGATCAGCGGTTCCTCCTATAATTCACCCCTCCACTTT
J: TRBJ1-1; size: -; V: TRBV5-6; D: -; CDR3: CASSFYPVQGDTEAFF; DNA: TGTGCCAGCAGCTTTTACCCCGTACAGGGAGACACTGAAGCTTTCTTT
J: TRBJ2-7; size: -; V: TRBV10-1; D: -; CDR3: CASSDFWGTTSEQYF; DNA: TGCGCCAGCAGTGATTTTTGGGGAACGACCTCCGAGCAGTACTTC
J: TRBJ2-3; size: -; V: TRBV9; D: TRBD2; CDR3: CASSVDPLAGVMNTQYF; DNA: TGTGCCAGCAGCGTAGACCCACTAGCGGGGGTCATGAATACGCAGTATTTT
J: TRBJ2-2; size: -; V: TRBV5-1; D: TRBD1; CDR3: CASRWDRARTGELFF; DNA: TGCGCCAGCAGGTGGGACAGGGCGAGGACCGGGGAGCTGTTTTTT
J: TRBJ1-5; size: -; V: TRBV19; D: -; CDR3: CASSIDVVGVAGLYSNQPQHF; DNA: TGTGCCAGTAGTATAGACGTGGTGGGTGTGGCTGGGCTCTATAGCAATCAGCCCCAGCATTTT
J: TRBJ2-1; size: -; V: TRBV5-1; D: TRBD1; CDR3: CASSLGQGAVNEQFF; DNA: TGCGCCAGCAGCTTGGGACAGGGGGCTGTCAATGAGCAGTTCTTC
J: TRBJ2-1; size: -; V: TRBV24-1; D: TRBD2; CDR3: CATSDSPSLAGRDNEQFF; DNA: TGTGCCACCAGTGATTCACCCTCACTAGCGGGACGGGACAATGAGCAGTTCTTC
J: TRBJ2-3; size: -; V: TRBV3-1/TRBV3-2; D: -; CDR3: CASSQLASDTQYF; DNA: TGTGCCAGCAGCCAACTAGCTTCGGATACGCAGTATTTT
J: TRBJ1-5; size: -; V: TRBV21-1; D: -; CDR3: CASSKQSRDRGRIGQPQHF; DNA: TGTGCCAGCAGCAAGCAGTCCCGGGACAGGGGGCGTATAGGTCAGCCCCAGCATTTT
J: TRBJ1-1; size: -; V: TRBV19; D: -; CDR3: CASSRQGNMNTEAFF; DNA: TGTGCCAGTTCTCGTCAGGGAAATATGAACACTGAAGCTTTCTTT
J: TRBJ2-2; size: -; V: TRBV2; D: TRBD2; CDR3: CASSESSLAEPDTGELFF; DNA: TGTGCCAGCAGTGAAAGTTCCCTAGCGGAGCCGGACACCGGGGAGCTGTTTTTT
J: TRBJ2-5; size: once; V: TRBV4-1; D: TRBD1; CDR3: CASSQTGSGQETQYF; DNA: TGCGCCAGCAGCCAGACAGGGTCGGGGCAAGAGACCCAGTACTTC
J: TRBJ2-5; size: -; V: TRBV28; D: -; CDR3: CASTQYQETQYF; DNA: TGTGCCAGCACACAGTACCAAGAGACCCAGTACTTC
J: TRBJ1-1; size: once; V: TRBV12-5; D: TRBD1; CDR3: CASGYQHWTGRTLRNTEAFF; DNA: TGTGCTAGTGGTTACCAACACTGGACAGGACGCACATTAAGGAACACTGAAGCTTTCTTT
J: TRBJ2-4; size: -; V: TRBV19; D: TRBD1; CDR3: CASSRGTGENIQYF; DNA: TGTGCCAGTAGTAGGGGGACAGGGGAAAACATTCAGTACTTC
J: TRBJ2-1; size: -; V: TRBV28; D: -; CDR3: CASNTAGAYNEQFF; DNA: TGTGCCAGCAACACGGCAGGGGCCTACAATGAGCAGTTCTTC
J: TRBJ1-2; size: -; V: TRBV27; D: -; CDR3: CASRLGGLDDGYTF; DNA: TGTGCCAGCCGGCTGGGAGGGTTGGACGATGGCTACACCTTC
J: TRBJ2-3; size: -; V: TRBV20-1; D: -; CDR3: CSASDSRGDTQYF; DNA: TGCAGTGCTAGTGACTCCCGCGGAGATACGCAGTATTTT
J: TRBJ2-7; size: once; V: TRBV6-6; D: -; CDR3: CASSITPYEQYF; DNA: TGTGCCAGCAGCATCACCCCCTACGAGCAGTACTTC
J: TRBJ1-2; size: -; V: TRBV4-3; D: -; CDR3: CASSYGTEANYGYTF; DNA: TGCGCCAGCAGCTACGGGACGGAAGCTAACTATGGCTACACCTTC
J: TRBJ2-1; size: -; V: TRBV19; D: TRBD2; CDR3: CASSLGGTRGPYNEQFF; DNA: TGTGCCAGTTCTCTGGGGGGGACCCGGGGCCCTTACAATGAGCAGTTCTTC
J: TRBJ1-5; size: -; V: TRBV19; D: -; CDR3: CASSPTGGNQPQHF; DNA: TGTGCCAGTAGTCCCACGGGGGGCAATCAGCCCCAGCATTTT